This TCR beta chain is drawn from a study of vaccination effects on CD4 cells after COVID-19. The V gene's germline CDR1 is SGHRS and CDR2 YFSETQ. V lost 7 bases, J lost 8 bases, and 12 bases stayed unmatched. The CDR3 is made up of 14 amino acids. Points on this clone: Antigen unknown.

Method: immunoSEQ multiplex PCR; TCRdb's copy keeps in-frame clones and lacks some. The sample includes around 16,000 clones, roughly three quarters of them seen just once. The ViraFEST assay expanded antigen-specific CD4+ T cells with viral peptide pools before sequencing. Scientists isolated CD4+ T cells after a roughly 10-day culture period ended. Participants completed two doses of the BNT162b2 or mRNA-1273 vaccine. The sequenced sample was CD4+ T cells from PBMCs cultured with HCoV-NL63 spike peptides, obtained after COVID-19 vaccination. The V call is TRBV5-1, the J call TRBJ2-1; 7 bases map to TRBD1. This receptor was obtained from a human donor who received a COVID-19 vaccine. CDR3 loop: CASARPGGRDEQFF. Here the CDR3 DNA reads TGCGCCAGCGCCCGGCCAGGGGGTCGGGATGAGCAGTTCTTC.